Below, one TCR beta chain is given with its context. The antigen it binds to is not known. Per-nucleotide qualities are absent, and no much larger clonotype sits a single base away. The sample originates from a study of T cell changes during pregnancy in multiple sclerosis (dated by TCRdb to about 2019). Describing the broader study: In women with multiple sclerosis, the researchers looked at how the T cell repertoire shifted as pregnancy progressed.

The V and J ends are trimmed by 3 bases and 3 bases, leaving 6 bases between them. In the germline V gene (reference sequence), CDR1 corresponds to LNHNV and CDR2 to YYDKDF. There are 13 amino acids in the CDR3, from cysteine to phenylalanine inclusive. This entry keeps only the CDR3 DNA: 39 bases, framed from base 1. The library was obtained by the immunoSEQ multiplex PCR assay. Imported from immuneACCESS, the table was reduced by TCRdb to in-frame sequences with V and J called. These copies leave out some clones; in studies compared against another copy, an unresolved V gene accounts for under half, and the cause of the remainder is not known. Here the sample has 60,000 to 65,000 clones; 80% to 95% occur a single time. The ten largest clonotypes hold around 2.7% of the sample.

The input for sequencing was peripheral blood, taken in the second trimester of pregnancy. This chain is built from TRBV15 and TRBJ1-5; no confident D gene assignment can be made. This TCR was recovered from a female donor in good health, enrolled as a control in a pregnancy study. The CDR3 protein: CATSRYFNQPQHF. At the DNA level, the sequence is TGTGCCACCAGCAGGTACTTCAATCAGCCCCAGCATTTT.